This T cell receptor beta chain is drawn from a study of early T cells in non-severe SARS-CoV-2 infection. One entry per CDR3 protein results from TCRdb running MiXCR on the 5' RACE reads. The table records 43,000 or so distinct CDR3 sequences, roughly 7% of them present only once. Trimming removed 1 base from V and 3 bases from J, with 18 bases in between. The CDR3 loop spans 18 amino acids. The germline gives CDR1 MNHEY, CDR2 SMNVEV (reference sequence). Sequences were obtained from whole blood. This clonotype was obtained from an adult who was a healthcare worker with PCR-confirmed SARS-CoV-2 infection or an uninfected control (not recorded which). The chain recombines TRBV27 with TRBJ1-4; D unresolved. The CDR3 loop is CASSLYRPSLWANEKLFF. In DNA form, the CDR3 reads TGTGCCAGCAGTTTATACCGACCTTCCTTATGGGCTAATGAAAAACTGTTTTTT.